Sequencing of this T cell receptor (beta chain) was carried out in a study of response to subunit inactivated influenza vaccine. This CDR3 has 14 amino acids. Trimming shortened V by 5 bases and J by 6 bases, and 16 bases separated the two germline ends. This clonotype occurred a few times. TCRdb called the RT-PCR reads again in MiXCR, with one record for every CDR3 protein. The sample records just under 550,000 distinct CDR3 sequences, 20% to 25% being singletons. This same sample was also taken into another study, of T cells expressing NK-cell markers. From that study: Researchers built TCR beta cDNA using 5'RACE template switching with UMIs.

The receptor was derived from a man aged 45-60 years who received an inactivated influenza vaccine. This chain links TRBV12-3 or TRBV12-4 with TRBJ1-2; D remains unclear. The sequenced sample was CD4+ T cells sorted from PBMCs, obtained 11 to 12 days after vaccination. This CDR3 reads CASSITRVLNGYTF. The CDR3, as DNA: TGTGCCAGCAGTATCACGAGGGTACTGAATGGCTACACCTTC.